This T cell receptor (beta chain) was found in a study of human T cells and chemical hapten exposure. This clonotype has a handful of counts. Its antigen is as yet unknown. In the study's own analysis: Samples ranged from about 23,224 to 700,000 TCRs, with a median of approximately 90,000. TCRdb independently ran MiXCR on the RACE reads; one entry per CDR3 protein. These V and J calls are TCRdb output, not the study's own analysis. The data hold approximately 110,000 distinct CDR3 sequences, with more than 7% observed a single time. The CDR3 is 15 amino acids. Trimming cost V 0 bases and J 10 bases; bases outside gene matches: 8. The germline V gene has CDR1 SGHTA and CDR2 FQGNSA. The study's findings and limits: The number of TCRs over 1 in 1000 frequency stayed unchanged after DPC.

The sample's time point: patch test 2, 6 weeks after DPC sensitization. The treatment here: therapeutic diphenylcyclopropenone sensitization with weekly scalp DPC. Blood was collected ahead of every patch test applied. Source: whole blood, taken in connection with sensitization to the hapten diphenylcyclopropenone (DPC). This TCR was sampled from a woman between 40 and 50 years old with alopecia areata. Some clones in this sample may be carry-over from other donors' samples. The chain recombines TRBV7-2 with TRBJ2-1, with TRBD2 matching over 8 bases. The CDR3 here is CASSLALGLAGEQFF. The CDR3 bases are TGTGCCAGCAGCTTAGCGCTAGGACTAGCCGGCGAGCAGTTCTTC.